What follows describes a single T cell receptor (beta chain). Sequenced by immunoSEQ multiplex PCR; TCRdb stores in-frame clones only, minus some. In the table there are about 5,000 clones, around 78% of which are singletons. Germline V CDR1 and CDR2: SGHVS, FNYEAQ. V shed 2 bases and J shed 4 bases, with 18 bases lying between them. This CDR3 comprises 17 residues. This sample is drawn from a study of somatic mutations in cytotoxic T cells in rheumatoid arthritis. V and J are TRBV7-6 and TRBJ2-1, with D perhaps matching TRBD2 (6 bases). The sample here was CD8+ T cells sorted from blood, taken at a follow-up visit. This TCR was recovered from a man between 40 and 49 years old with rheumatoid arthritis. The CDR3, as DNA: TGTGCCAGCAGCTTACGGTTGGTTCTAGCGAATTACAATGAGCAGTTCTTC. This sequence encodes CASSLRLVLANYNEQFF.